These 9 T cell receptor beta chains share one sample of origin, sequenced in a study of shared clonotypes between healthy human individuals. TCRdb's table, derived via immunoSEQ multiplex PCR, lists solely in-frame clones and lacks some. The top ten clones hold 0.39% of a sample with 2 million to 2.5 million clones, 85% to 95% of them seen once. Sequenced: naive CD4+ T cells from PBMCs. As to subset: CD45RA+ positively selected. The receptors stem from a man aged 18-30 years in good health. Some clones in this sample may be carry-over from other donors' samples.

V gene TRBV28 combines with J gene TRBJ2-7, with D uncertain. The germline V gene encodes CDR1 MDHEN and CDR2 SYDVKM. The CDR3 consists of 15 residues. V lost 6 bases to trimming and J lost 2 bases, with 17 bases between them. The CDR3 DNA sequence: TGTGCCAGCAGCCCGGATTCGCCCAGAGCCTACGAGCAGTACTTC. This codes for CASSPDSPRAYEQYF.

The V gene is TRBV7-3, the J gene TRBJ2-2; no clear D gene. CDR1 and CDR2 (germline): SGHTA, FQGTGA. The CDR3 sequence is 11 residues long. With 8 bases removed from V and 1 base from J, the gap between germline ends came to 2 bases. CDR3 sequence reads: CASRNTGELFF. CDR3 bases: TGTGCCAGCCGGAACACCGGGGAGCTGTTTTTT.

The CDR3, as DNA: TGCGCCAGCAGCCAAGCAGGGGGCAGGATCAACACTGAAGCTTTCTTT. This translates into CASSQAGGRINTEAFF. The chain carries TRBV4-1 and TRBJ1-1; 8 nucleotides match TRBD1. Germline V gives CDR1 MGHRA, CDR2 YSYEKL. This CDR3 comprises 16 residues. V gave up 1 base and J gave up 2 bases; unmatched junction bases: 6.

This rearrangement joins TRBV28 to TRBJ2-1, with D hard to call. Trimming took off 6 bases at V and 0 bases at J, with 15 bases between the two ends. Germline CDR1 MDHEN, CDR2 SYDVKM. The CDR3 totals 16 residues. CDR3 DNA: TGTGCCAGCAGAAGCCTCGGCGCTCGCTCCTACAATGAGCAGTTCTTC. Translated: CASRSLGARSYNEQFF.

CDR3 amino acids: CASSVERGGVPDTQYF. CDR3 DNA sequence: TGTGCCAGCAGCGTAGAGCGGGGAGGGGTCCCAGATACGCAGTATTTT. This chain links TRBV9 with TRBJ2-3, with 7 bases lining up with TRBD2. CDR3 length: 16 residues. The germline V gene has CDR1 SGDLS and CDR2 YYNGEE. V trimming: 0 bases; J trimming: 4 bases; junction bases outside the gene matches: 8. The complete variable domain, with remaining parts taken from reference TRBV9 and TRBJ2-3, reads DSGVTQTPKHLITATGQRVTLRCSPRSGDLSVYWYQQSLDQGLQFLIQYYNGEERAKGNILERFSAQQFPDLHSELNLSSLELGDSALYFCASSVERGGVPDTQYFGPGTRLTVL.

The chain has TRBV9 and TRBJ2-1, with D possibly being TRBD1 or TRBD2 (6 bases each). V was clipped by 0 bases and J by 7 bases, with 17 bases between them. The CDR3 spans 16 residues. Germline V gives CDR1 SGDLS, CDR2 YYNGEE. Here the CDR3 DNA reads TGTGCCAGCAGCGTAGACCCCCACGGGGGCGGGAATGAGCAGTTCTTC. Protein sequence: CASSVDPHGGGNEQFF.

The chain links TRBV11-3 to TRBJ1-4; tentative D call: TRBD1 (6 bases). CDR3 length: 19 amino acids. V lost 2 bases to trimming and J lost 0 bases, with 19 bases between them. CDR1 and CDR2 from the germline V gene are SGHNT and YENEEA. CDR3 DNA: TGTGCCAGCAGCTTATTACAGGGATCGAGAAGGACAACTAATGAAAAACTGTTTTTT. Residues: CASSLLQGSRRTTNEKLFF.

This clone appeared a single time. This rearrangement joins TRBV28 to TRBJ1-5; the D is unclear. The germline V gene encodes CDR1 MDHEN and CDR2 SYDVKM. The CDR3 spans 16 residues. Between the trimmed V and J ends, which lost 3 bases and 6 bases, there was a span of 18 bases. Written as DNA, the CDR3 is TGTGCCAGCAGTTTCGGTGCGGGGTCGGTCGCTCAGCCCCAGCATTTT. Its protein product is CASSFGAGSVAQPQHF. The whole variable domain, remainder taken from reference TRBV28 and TRBJ1-5, is DVKVTQSSRYLVKRTGEKVFLECVQDMDHENMFWYRQDPGLGLRLIYFSYDVKMKEKGDIPEGYSVSREKKERFSLILESASTNQTSMYLCASSFGAGSVAQPQHFGDGTRLSIL.

This sequence joins TRBV5-1 and TRBJ2-3; D perhaps matches TRBD2 (6 bases). The CDR3 contains 16 residues. The V gene lost 3 bases and the J gene lost 2 bases, with 16 bases spanning the gap. Germline values: CDR1 SGHRS, CDR2 YFSETQ. The chain's CDR3 is CASSSRPSANTDTQYF. CDR3 in DNA: TGCGCCAGCAGCTCACGGCCTAGCGCCAACACAGATACGCAGTATTTT.